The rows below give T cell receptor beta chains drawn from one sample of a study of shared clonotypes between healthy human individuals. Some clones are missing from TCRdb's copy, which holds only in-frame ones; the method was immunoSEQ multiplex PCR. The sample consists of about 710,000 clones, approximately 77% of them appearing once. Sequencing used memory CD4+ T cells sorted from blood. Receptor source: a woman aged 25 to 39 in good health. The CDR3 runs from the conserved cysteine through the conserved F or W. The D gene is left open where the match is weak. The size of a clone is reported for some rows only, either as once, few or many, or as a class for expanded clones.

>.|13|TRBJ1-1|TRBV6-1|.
TGTGCCAGCATACCAGGAATGAACACTGAAGCTTTCTTT
CASIPGMNTEAFF
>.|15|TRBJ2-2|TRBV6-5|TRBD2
TGTGCCAGCAATTTACACGGGAGGCCGGCCGGGGAGCTGTTTTTT
CASNLHGRPAGELFF
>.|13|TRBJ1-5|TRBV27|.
TGTGCCAGCAGTTTTACCGAATACGGGGCCCAGCATTTT
CASSFTEYGAQHF
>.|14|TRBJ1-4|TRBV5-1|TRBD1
TGCGCCAGCAGCCGGGACAGGGGAAATGAAAAACTGTTTTTT
CASSRDRGNEKLFF
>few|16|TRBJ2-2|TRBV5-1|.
TGCGCCAGCACCACCCCCGTCGTGGGGGGCGCCGGGGAGCTGTTTTTT
CASTTPVVGGAGELFF
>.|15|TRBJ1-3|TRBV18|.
TGTGCCAGCTCAGTCGGACTTAGCTCTGGAAACACCATATATTTT
CASSVGLSSGNTIYF
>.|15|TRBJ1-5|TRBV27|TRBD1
TGTGCCAGCAGACCGGACAGGGCGGGCTATCAGCCCCAGCATTTT
CASRPDRAGYQPQHF
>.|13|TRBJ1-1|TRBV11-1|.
TGTGCCAGCAGCTTATCCCCGAACACTGAAGCTTTCTTT
CASSLSPNTEAFF
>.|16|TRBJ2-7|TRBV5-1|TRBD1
TGCGCCAGCAGCTTGGTCGGTGGGGCAGGGGGCGTCGAGCAGTACTTC
CASSLVGGAGGVEQYF
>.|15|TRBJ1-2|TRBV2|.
TGTGCCAGCAGGGGATCAGGACGGGATAACTATGGCTACACCTTC
CASRGSGRDNYGYTF
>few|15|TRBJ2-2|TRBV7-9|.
TGTGCCAGCAGCTCCTTAGTCGTCGGCACCGGGGAGCTGTTTTTT
CASSSLVVGTGELFF
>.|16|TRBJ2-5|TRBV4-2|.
TGTGCCAGCAGCCAAGATCTGGACTACCAAACAGAGACCCAGTACTTC
CASSQDLDYQTETQYF
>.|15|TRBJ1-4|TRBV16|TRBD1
TGTGCCAGCAGCCGGGCCGGGACAGGGGAGGAAAAACTGTTTTTT
CASSRAGTGEEKLFF
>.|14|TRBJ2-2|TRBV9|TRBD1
TGTGCCAGCCGAGGACAGGGAGAGACCGGGGAGCTGTTTTTT
CASRGQGETGELFF
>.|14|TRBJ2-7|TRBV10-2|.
TGCGCCAGCAGAACAAACGGAGACTCCTACGAGCAGTACTTC
CASRTNGDSYEQYF
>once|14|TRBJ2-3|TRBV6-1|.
TGTGCCAGCAGTGAGGCCCAGGACCCTAATACGCAGTATTTT
CASSEAQDPNTQYF
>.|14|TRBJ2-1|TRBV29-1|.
TGCAGCGTTGAAGCAGCGACCGGGTCCAATGAGCAGTTCTTC
CSVEAATGSNEQFF
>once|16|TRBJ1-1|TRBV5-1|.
TGCGCCAGCAAAACTGCACACCACGGGATGAACACTGAAGCTTTCTTT
CASKTAHHGMNTEAFF
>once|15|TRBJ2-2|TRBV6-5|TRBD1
TGTGCCAGCAGACGACAGGGGGCGATTACCGGGGAGCTGTTTTTT
CASRRQGAITGELFF
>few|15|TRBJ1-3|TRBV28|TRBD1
TGTGCCAGCAGTCCACGGACAGGCTCTGGAAACACCATATATTTT
CASSPRTGSGNTIYF
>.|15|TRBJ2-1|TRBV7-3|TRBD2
TGTGCCAGCAGCTTACTTGCGGGAGGGCCATATGAGCAGTTCTTC
CASSLLAGGPYEQFF
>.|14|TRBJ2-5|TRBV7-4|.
TGTGCCAGCAGCTTGGCATCTAGCGCAGAGACCCAGTACTTC
CASSLASSAETQYF
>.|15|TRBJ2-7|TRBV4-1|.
TGCGCCAGCAGCCCAGACCGGGGGCGACCCTACGAGCAGTACTTC
CASSPDRGRPYEQYF
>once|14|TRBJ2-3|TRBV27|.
TGTGCCAGCAGTCCGGGGGACCGGACAGATACGCAGTATTTT
CASSPGDRTDTQYF
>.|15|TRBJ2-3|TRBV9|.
TGTGCCAGCAGCGTGAGGGGAGGTCGCACAGATACGCAGTATTTT
CASSVRGGRTDTQYF
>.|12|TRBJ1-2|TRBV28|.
TGTGCCAGCAGTCAAGGCCCATATGGCTACACCTTC
CASSQGPYGYTF
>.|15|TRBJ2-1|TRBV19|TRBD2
TGTGCCAGTACCCTGACTAGCGGGAGGGCCAATGAGCAGTTCTTC
CASTLTSGRANEQFF
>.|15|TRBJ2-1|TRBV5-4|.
TGTGCCAGCAGCTTGGTGGTAGGGACTTACAATGAGCAGTTCTTC
CASSLVVGTYNEQFF
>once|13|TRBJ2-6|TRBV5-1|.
TGCGCCAGCAGCTGGGGTGGGGCCAACGTCCTGACTTTC
CASSWGGANVLTF